The present T cell receptor (beta chain) was sequenced within a study of T and B cells in COVID-19 patients. By frequency in the sample, this clonotype is medium-sized. TRB rearrangements were amplified by multiplex PCR with BIOMED2 TRB-A/B primers. MiXCR, applied by TCRdb to the multiplex PCR reads, yields one record per CDR3 protein. The sample lists under 8,000 distinct CDR3 sequences; 26% were seen once. The trim removed 1 base at V and 5 bases at J, leaving 3 bases unmatched. Germline V gene sequence: CDR1 KGHSH, CDR2 LQKENI. The CDR3 runs 14 residues. From blood, roughly 220-550 ng of genomic DNA served as TRB template.

What was sequenced was blood. The source is a human donor with active COVID-19. This chain links TRBV18 with TRBJ1-1, with 8 bases fitting TRBD1. CDR3 coding DNA: TGTGCCAGCTCACCACGCAGGGGGCGGACTGAAGCTTTCTTT. Translation: CASSPRRGRTEAFF.